Ten or more counts support the clone carrying this TCR beta chain. Its specificity is not known. This entry comes from a study of T-cell reconstitution after alpha-beta-depleted transplantation in children. V gave up 8 bases and J gave up 1 base, with 14 bases separating them. This CDR3 comprises 14 residues. Per the germline V gene, CDR1 is MNHNS and CDR2 is SASEGT. Unique molecular identifiers tagged the TCRbeta library. TCRdb re-called the PCR reads with MiXCR, one entry per CDR3 protein. The data hold 500,000 to 650,000 distinct CDR3 sequences, with 10% to 15% observed a single time. Overall study results and limits: The study reportedly traced alpha-beta T cells about two months after transplant to several hundred expanded graft clones. A year had passed since transplant, and T-cell counts and diversity by then came mostly from newly produced T cells. After transplant, high TCRbeta diversity at day 60 in some patients arose from surviving recipient T cells and thymic progenitors.

This TCR was sampled from a male patient between 5 and 17 years old who had a stem cell transplant for acute myeloid leukemia, so the T cells may come from the graft donor. This specimen consisted of PBMCs, mostly from graft donor cells, obtained 360 days after TCRalphabeta/CD19-depleted stem cell transplant. The genes are TRBV6-1 and TRBJ2-5, with a possible D match to TRBD2 (6 bases). The CDR3 here is CASEAGTGQETQYF. The CDR3 DNA reads as TGTGCCAGCGAGGCAGGGACTGGCCAAGAGACCCAGTACTTC.